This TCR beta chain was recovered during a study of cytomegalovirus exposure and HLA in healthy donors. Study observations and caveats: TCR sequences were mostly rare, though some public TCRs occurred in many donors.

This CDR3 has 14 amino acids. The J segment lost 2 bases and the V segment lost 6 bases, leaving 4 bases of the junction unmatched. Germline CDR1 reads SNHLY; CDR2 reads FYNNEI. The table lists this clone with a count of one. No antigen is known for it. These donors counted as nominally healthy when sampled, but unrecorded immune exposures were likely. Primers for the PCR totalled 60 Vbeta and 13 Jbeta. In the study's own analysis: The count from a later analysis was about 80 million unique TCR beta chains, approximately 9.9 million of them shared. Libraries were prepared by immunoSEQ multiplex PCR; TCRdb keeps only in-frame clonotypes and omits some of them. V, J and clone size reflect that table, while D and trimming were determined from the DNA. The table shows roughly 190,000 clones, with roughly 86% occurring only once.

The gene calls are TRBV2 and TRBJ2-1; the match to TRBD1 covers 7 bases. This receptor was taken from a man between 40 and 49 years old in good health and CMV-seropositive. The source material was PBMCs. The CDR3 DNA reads TGTGCCAGCAGCCGGGACAGAGCCTACAATGAGCAGTTCTTC. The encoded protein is CASSRDRAYNEQFF.